The present T cell receptor (beta chain) was sequenced within a study of blood T cell repertoires in COVID-19. Study overall: T cells, B-cell-depleted T cells, or PBMCs provided the cDNA or gDNA that served as material.

This CDR3 has 14 amino acids. Germline CDR1 and CDR2: SNHLY and FYNNEI. The V segment lost 5 bases and the J segment 2 bases; nucleotides outside the gene matches: 3. Per the study methods: Nucleated cell number was recorded as an estimate derived from reference gene primer amplification. Assay: immunoSEQ multiplex PCR; the TCRdb copy retains only in-frame clones and omits some. V, J and clone size were drawn from that table, and D and trimming were deduced from the DNA. Here the sample spans about 260,000 clones, under 90% being singletons. Participants, roughly 18 to 90 years old, spanned 25 or so US areas. Participants had their cohort set by participant-reported clinical history.

This TCR was recovered from a man aged 25-45 years with acute COVID-19. The rearrangement joins TRBV2 to TRBJ1-5, with 7 bases fitting TRBD1. Input material: PBMCs or T cells enriched from blood (not recorded which). CDR3 sequence: CASSRDRRNQPQHF. The CDR3 region has the DNA TGTGCCAGCAGTCGGGACAGACGCAATCAGCCCCAGCATTTT. The variable domain in full, completed from reference TRBV2 and TRBJ1-5, reads EPEVTQTPSHQVTQMGQEVILRCVPISNHLYFYWYRQILGQKVEFLVSFYNNEISEKSEIFDDQFSVERPDGSNFTLKIRSTKLEDSAMYFCASSRDRRNQPQHFGDGTRLSIL.